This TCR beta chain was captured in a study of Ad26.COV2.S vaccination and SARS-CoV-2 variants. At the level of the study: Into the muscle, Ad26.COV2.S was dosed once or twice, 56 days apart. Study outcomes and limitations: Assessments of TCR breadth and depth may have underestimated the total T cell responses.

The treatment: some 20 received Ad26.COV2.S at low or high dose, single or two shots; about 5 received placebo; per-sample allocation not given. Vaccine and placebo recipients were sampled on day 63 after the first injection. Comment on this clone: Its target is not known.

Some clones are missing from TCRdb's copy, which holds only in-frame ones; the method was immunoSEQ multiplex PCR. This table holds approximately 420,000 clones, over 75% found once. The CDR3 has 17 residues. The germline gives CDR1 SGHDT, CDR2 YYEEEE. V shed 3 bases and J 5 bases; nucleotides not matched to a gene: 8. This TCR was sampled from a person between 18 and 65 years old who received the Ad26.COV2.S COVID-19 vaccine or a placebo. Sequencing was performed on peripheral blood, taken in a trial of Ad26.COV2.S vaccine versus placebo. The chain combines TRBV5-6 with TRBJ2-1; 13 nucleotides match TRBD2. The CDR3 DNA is TGTGCCAGCAGCTCCAGGACTAGCGGGGGAGATGACAATGAGCAGTTCTTC. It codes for CASSSRTSGGDDNEQFF.